Listed below are T cell receptor beta chains from one sample, sequenced in a study of regulatory T cells in long-lasting Graves disease. TCRdb re-called the multiplex PCR reads with MiXCR, one entry per CDR3 protein. The repertoire holds around 400,000 distinct CDR3 sequences, with approximately 16% as singletons. Separately, the same data were catalogued under a study of T cells in Graves' hyperthyroidism and ophthalmopathy.

This specimen consisted of peripheral blood mononuclear cells (PBMCs), obtained at new diagnosis, from a patient treated with antithyroid drugs. These TCRs come from a woman aged 40 to 49 with Graves disease. The CDR3 runs from the conserved cysteine through the conserved F or W. The D gene is left open where the match is weak.

TRBV6-1	NA	TRBJ1-2	CASSEHRLRVYGYTF
TRBV12-3/TRBV12-4	NA	TRBJ2-2	CASTQRWLGNTGELFF
TRBV27	TRBD1	TRBJ1-2	CASSRERQGLYGYTF
TRBV11-3	TRBD2	TRBJ2-1	CASSLPLADYNEQFF
TRBV19	NA	TRBJ1-2	CASRGLRGPSYTF
TRBV4-1	NA	TRBJ2-1	CASSYRDLYNEQFF
TRBV29-1	TRBD2	TRBJ2-7	CSVEDEEHYSGRAVYEQYF
TRBV28	TRBD1	TRBJ2-7	CASSFLGTGISYEQYF
TRBV7-6	NA	TRBJ1-3	CASSYGASGNTIYF
TRBV20-1	TRBD1	TRBJ1-5	CSARLPQGALNQPQHF
TRBV7-9	NA	TRBJ2-1	CASSLVEWGRNEQFF
TRBV12-3/TRBV12-4	NA	TRBJ1-5	CASSCVTGSGQPQHF
TRBV12-3/TRBV12-4	NA	TRBJ2-1	CASSSTAVGEQFF
TRBV10-3	NA	TRBJ1-2	CAISDGVRGGYTF
TRBV18	NA	TRBJ2-3	CASSPPSRVGDTQYF
TRBV28	TRBD1	TRBJ1-2	CASSSGTGTNYGYTF
TRBV20-1	TRBD2	TRBJ2-5	CSASRSGGLQKTQYF
TRBV28	NA	TRBJ1-4	CASSLEGTNGKLFF
TRBV4-1	NA	TRBJ1-3	CASSTQQAASGNTIYF
TRBV10-3	NA	TRBJ2-5	CAISEGRPTSYQETQYF
TRBV12-5	NA	TRBJ1-1	CASGLDPSTEAFF
TRBV7-6	TRBD2	TRBJ2-5	CASSQGLAGLETQYF
TRBV7-2	NA	TRBJ2-4	CASSLGVENIQYF
TRBV27	TRBD1	TRBJ1-2	CASSFGQGGGYTF
TRBV19	TRBD2	TRBJ2-4	CASTGRVENIQYF
TRBV28	TRBD2	TRBJ2-2	CASGLAGEAGELFF
TRBV4-1	NA	TRBJ1-6	CASSQDRGPILHF
TRBV3-1	NA	TRBJ1-5	CASSQERTGPQHF
TRBV6-2/TRBV6-3	NA	TRBJ2-1	CASRLSGLQYNEQFF
TRBV24-1	NA	TRBJ2-3	CATSNYDTQYF
TRBV5-1	TRBD1	TRBJ2-2	CASSPGTGGFTGELLF
TRBV29-1	NA	TRBJ2-1	CTTTWDLYNEQFF
TRBV5-1	TRBD2	TRBJ2-3	CASSTLAGGSTDTQYF
TRBV7-9	NA	TRBJ2-1	CASSPWGDARNEQFF
TRBV6-1	NA	TRBJ1-1	CASAINMNTEAFF
TRBV4-1	TRBD2	TRBJ2-1	CASSQDWRVTSGRGDEQFF
TRBV28	NA	TRBJ2-5	CASSFSYRDNQETQYF
TRBV4-1	TRBD2	TRBJ2-1	CASSQAGTSAYNEQFF
TRBV2	TRBD1	TRBJ1-4	CASSERQGFSEKLFF